What follows are 24 T cell receptor beta chains derived from one specimen sequenced in a study of T cell repertoires in cytomegalovirus infection. Each CDR3 protein gets one entry after TCRdb re-called the reads with MiXCR. The sample consists of about 140,000 distinct CDR3 sequences, under 8.5% of them appearing once. The sample consisted of PBMCs. These receptor sequences come from a human donor in good health (CMV status not recorded). Some clones in this sample may be carry-over from other donors' samples.

There are many counts of this clonotype. This rearrangement joins TRBV7-2 to TRBJ2-7; no definite D call. Germline assignment: CDR1 SGHTA and CDR2 FQGNSA. The CDR3 has 13 amino acids. V lost 4 bases to trimming and J lost 7 bases, with 14 bases between them. CDR3 DNA sequence: TGTGCCAGCAGCTCCCGGGCGATGGGGGAGCAGTACTTC. It specifies CASSSRAMGEQYF.

This clonotype was detected ten times or more. The chain is built from TRBV12-3 or TRBV12-4 and TRBJ1-1; weak D call: TRBD1 (6 bases). The CDR3 sequence is 15 residues long. The V end was cut by 6 bases, the J end by 5 bases, with 19 bases between. CDR3 sequence (DNA): TGTGCCAGCAGCCACCGGGGGGCAGGATTGACTGAAGCTTTCTTT. Protein product: CASSHRGAGLTEAFF.

There are a few counts of this clonotype. The chain uses TRBV15 and TRBJ2-6; D gene ambiguous. V was clipped by 5 bases and J by 0 bases, with 14 bases between them. Germline CDR1 is LNHNV and CDR2 is YYDKDF (reference sequence). This CDR3 has 17 residues. The CDR3 coding sequence is TGTGCCACCAGCCCAAACAGAATAGCCTCTGGGGCCAACGTCCTGACTTTC. It yields the protein CATSPNRIASGANVLTF.

This clonotype was detected many times. The V gene is TRBV6-5, the J gene TRBJ1-3; weak D call: TRBD1 (6 bases). The CDR3 runs to 17 residues. V was cut by 1 base and J by 0 bases, with 13 bases left in between. CDR1 and CDR2 (germline): MNHEY, SVGAGI. CDR3 nucleotides: TGTGCCAGCAGTTACTTCGGGACAAGCACCTCTGGAAACACCATATATTTT. This translates into CASSYFGTSTSGNTIYF.

In nucleotides, the CDR3 is TGTGCCAGCAGCCCGTGGACTGCCTACAATGAGCAGTTCTTC. It codes for CASSPWTAYNEQFF. The rearrangement uses TRBV14 and TRBJ2-1, with D maybe TRBD2 (5 bases). V was cut by 4 bases and J by 2 bases, with 9 bases left in between. Germline CDR1 reads SGHDN; CDR2 reads FVKESK. The CDR3 sequence is 14 residues long. Complete variable domain (other parts from reference TRBV14 and TRBJ2-1): EAGVTQFPSHSVIEKGQTVTLRCDPISGHDNLYWYRRVMGKEIKFLLHFVKESKQDESGMPNNRFLAERTGGTYSTLKVQPAELEDSGVYFCASSPWTAYNEQFFGPGTRLTVL.

This clonotype appeared many times. The CDR3 nucleotides read TGTGCCAGCAGCTCACACAGGGGGGGCACTGAAGCTTTCTTT. It yields the protein CASSSHRGGTEAFF. V and J are TRBV7-2 and TRBJ1-1; TRBD1 matches at 8 bases. The CDR3 loop spans 14 amino acids. CDR1 SGHTA and CDR2 FQGNSA come from the germline V gene. The ends lost 4 bases at V and 4 bases at J; junction bases unmatched: 5.

This clonotype was detected only a few times. The chain carries TRBV2 and TRBJ2-1; D is uncertain. The V gene's germline CDR1 is SNHLY and CDR2 FYNNEI. V gave up 4 bases and J gave up 8 bases, with 9 bases separating them. The CDR3 consists of 12 residues. Written as DNA, the CDR3 is TGTGCCAGCAGTGGACCCAGCGATGAGCAGTTCTTC. Translating it yields CASSGPSDEQFF.

This clonotype has at least ten counts. This chain links TRBV7-9 with TRBJ1-2, with D uncertain. This CDR3 has 15 amino acids. Germline-derived CDR1 and CDR2 are SEHNR and FQNEAQ (reference sequence). V shed 0 bases and J shed 6 bases, with 14 bases lying between them. CDR3 coding DNA: TGTGCCAGCAGCTTAGCGCGAGACCTACTCAATGGCTACACCTTC. It specifies CASSLARDLLNGYTF.

This clonotype was seen ten or more times. The chain employs TRBV6-6 and TRBJ1-5, with 7 bases identical to TRBD1. After removal of 5 bases from V and 8 bases from J, the junction contained 9 bases not matched to a gene. Germline lookup yields CDR1 MNHNY and CDR2 SVGAGI (reference sequence). CDR3 length: 14 residues. The CDR3 DNA reads as TGTGCCAGCAGTGACGGACCCAGGGGGAAGCCCCAGCATTTT. Residues: CASSDGPRGKPQHF.

Ten or more counts support this clonotype. This chain uses TRBV7-6 with TRBJ2-3, with unresolved D. Germline CDR1 is SGHVS and CDR2 is FNYEAQ. V dropped 3 bases and J dropped 0 bases, with 13 bases sitting between them. The CDR3 sequence is 16 residues long. The CDR3 loop is CASSFHSLTSTDTQYF. The CDR3 DNA sequence: TGTGCCAGCAGCTTTCACTCGTTGACTAGCACAGATACGCAGTATTTT.

Ten or more counts support this clonotype. The chain recombines TRBV7-2 with TRBJ2-1, with a tentative D call TRBD2 (7 bases). CDR1 is SGHTA, CDR2 FQGNSA, per germline. Trimming took 4 bases from V and 0 from J, leaving 16 bases between them. The CDR3 is 17 residues long. CDR3 nucleotide sequence: TGTGCCAGCAGCTCTCCCAGGCGGGGGCCCTCCTACAATGAGCAGTTCTTC. This sequence encodes CASSSPRRGPSYNEQFF.

The V gene is TRBV29-1, the J gene TRBJ1-2; weak D call: TRBD1 (6 bases). The CDR3 consists of 14 residues. Trimming cost V 4 bases and J 0 bases, with 12 bases left between them. Germline CDR1 and CDR2: SQVTM and ANQGSEA. The CDR3 nucleotides are TGCAGCGTTGGACAGGTCGTAGCTAACTATGGCTACACCTTC. It encodes CSVGQVVANYGYTF.

V is TRBV7-2 and J is TRBJ1-5; 7 positions match TRBD1. The CDR3 length is 18 residues. V was pared by 1 base and J by 9 bases, with 18 bases of the junction left unmatched. Germline V gives CDR1 SGHTA, CDR2 FQGNSA. The CDR3 region is CASSLVVTGASNIAPQHF. CDR3 coding DNA: TGTGCCAGCAGCTTAGTGGTCACAGGGGCGTCTAACATAGCGCCCCAGCATTTT. The full variable domain, completed using reference TRBV7-2 and TRBJ1-5, is GAGVSQSPSNKVTEKGKDVELRCDPISGHTALYWYRQSLGQGLEFLIYFQGNSAPDKSGLPSDRFSAERTGGSVSTLTIQRTQQEDSAVYLCASSLVVTGASNIAPQHFGDGTRLSIL.

The table lists this clonotype with many counts. V gene TRBV7-2 combines with J gene TRBJ2-5; 11 bases align to TRBD1. V was pared by 5 bases and J by 4 bases, with 9 bases of the junction left unmatched. The CDR3 spans 16 residues. The germline CDR1 and CDR2 sequences are SGHTA and FQGNSA. The CDR3 region is CASSHSPGTGGETQYF. The CDR3, as DNA: TGTGCCAGCAGCCACTCCCCCGGGACAGGGGGAGAGACCCAGTACTTC.

At least ten counts were recorded for this clonotype. This chain connects TRBV6-2 or TRBV6-3 to TRBJ2-1; D tentatively reads TRBD1 or TRBD2 (5 bases each). Trimming stripped 0 bases from V and 4 bases from J, with 19 bases between. Germline V lookup: CDR1 MNHEY, CDR2 SVGEGT. The CDR3 totals 18 residues. The CDR3 bases are TGTGCCAGCAGTTACTCCGACCTCCGGGACGGGGCGTACAATGAGCAGTTCTTC. Translation gives CASSYSDLRDGAYNEQFF.

This clonotype was seen at least ten times. The chain employs TRBV7-6 and TRBJ2-7; the match to TRBD1 covers 10 bases. Looked up from germline, CDR1 is SGHVS and CDR2 is FNYEAQ. The V and J ends lost 1 base and 4 bases, in that order; junction bases with no gene match: 4. The CDR3 covers 15 residues. CDR3 DNA: TGTGCCAGCAGCTTAGGGGACAGGGGCAAATACGAGCAGTACTTC. This gives the protein CASSLGDRGKYEQYF.

The chain is built from TRBV28 and TRBJ1-5, with D possibly matching TRBD1 (6 bases). The germline V gene encodes CDR1 MDHEN and CDR2 SYDVKM. Deletions cut 7 bases from V and 13 bases from J, with 17 bases between. The CDR3 contains 12 residues. CDR3 sequence (DNA): TGTGCCAGCACGTTGCTCCGGGGGCCTCAGCATTTT. Its translation is CASTLLRGPQHF.

This clonotype was seen repeatedly, ten times or more. The V gene is TRBV28, the J gene TRBJ1-1; D not resolved. V lost 1 base and J lost 5, with 14 bases in between. The CDR3 has 15 residues. The germline V gene has CDR1 MDHEN and CDR2 SYDVKM. The CDR3 region has the DNA TGTGCCAGCAGTTTATCGATGGGAGGGAAGACTGAAGCTTTCTTT. It encodes CASSLSMGGKTEAFF. The full variable domain, completed using reference TRBV28 and TRBJ1-1, is DVKVTQSSRYLVKRTGEKVFLECVQDMDHENMFWYRQDPGLGLRLIYFSYDVKMKEKGDIPEGYSVSREKKERFSLILESASTNQTSMYLCASSLSMGGKTEAFFGQGTRLTVV.

This clonotype was detected many times. The rearrangement links TRBV19 to TRBJ2-1, with D perhaps TRBD2 (6 bases). CDR3 length: 15 amino acids. Germline CDR1 reads LNHDA; CDR2 reads SQIVND (reference sequence). Trimming cost V 7 bases and J 7 bases, with 20 bases left between them. CDR3 loop: CASKLGLPGGNEQFF. CDR3 coding DNA: TGTGCCAGTAAACTGGGACTCCCGGGCGGGAATGAGCAGTTCTTC.

This clonotype came up many times. This rearrangement joins TRBV12-3 or TRBV12-4 to TRBJ1-2, with 9 bases that match TRBD1. Losses at the gene ends were 5 bases for V and 8 bases for J; bases not matched to a gene: 21. This CDR3 is 18 amino acids long. The CDR3 sequence: CASSPRGTGYVKGKGYTF. For the CDR3, the DNA is TGTGCCAGCAGTCCACGGGGGACAGGGTACGTGAAGGGAAAAGGCTACACCTTC.

This clonotype was detected many times. The J gene is TRBJ2-1, the V gene TRBV7-3; 7 positions agree with TRBD2. The CDR3 covers 15 residues. J lost 1 base, V lost 3 bases, and 3 bases had no gene match. Looked up from germline, CDR1 is SGHTA and CDR2 is FQGTGA. CDR3 sequence: CASSFFGGSYNEQFF. CDR3 DNA sequence: TGTGCCAGCAGCTTTTTCGGGGGGTCCTACAATGAGCAGTTCTTC.

Only a few counts were recorded for this clonotype. This chain connects TRBV4-1 to TRBJ2-1; unclear D gene. V gave up 1 base and J gave up 3 bases, with 10 bases separating them. This CDR3 has 15 residues. Germline assignment: CDR1 MGHRA and CDR2 YSYEKL. CDR3 residues: CASSQGLGYYNEQFF. The CDR3 nucleotides read TGCGCCAGCAGCCAAGGGCTAGGGTACTACAATGAGCAGTTCTTC.

This clonotype was detected many times. The chain has TRBV6-5 and TRBJ1-1; no firm D call. Per the germline V gene, CDR1 is MNHEY and CDR2 is SVGAGI. The CDR3 is 12 amino acids. V dropped 8 bases and J dropped 6 bases, with 13 bases sitting between them. The CDR3 DNA reads TGTGCCAGCGAGTCCAGGTTCTCTGAAGCTTTCTTT. Residues: CASESRFSEAFF.

This clonotype was seen repeatedly, ten times or more. The chain is built from TRBV6-6 and TRBJ1-2; D gene ambiguous. Trimming shortened V by 6 bases and J by 2 bases, and 10 bases separated the two germline ends. The length of the CDR3 is 13 residues. Germline loops: CDR1 MNHNY, CDR2 SVGAGI (reference sequence). CDR3 nucleotide sequence: TGTGCCAGCAGCCTGGACGTGAACTATGGCTACACCTTC. It is translated as CASSLDVNYGYTF.